The 32 T cell receptor beta chains listed next were all sequenced from one sample in a study of Tregs in tolerant kidney transplant recipients. Profiled with immunoSEQ multiplex PCR; TCRdb holds only in-frame clones, not every one. Of approximately 93,000 clones listed, approximately 94% are singletons. Source: CD4+ T cells from blood, taken before the transplant. All receptors derive from a human donor who received a combined kidney and bone marrow transplant.

The chain links TRBV5-1 to TRBJ1-1; D is unresolved. Trimming pared 0 bases from V and 5 bases from J, leaving 11 bases between. The CDR3 contains 14 residues. The germline CDR1 and CDR2 sequences are SGHRS and YFSETQ. DNA of the CDR3: TGCGCCAGCAGCTTGGATGACTCGGTTACTGAAGCTTTCTTT. Its translation: CASSLDDSVTEAFF.

The V gene is TRBV6-5, the J gene TRBJ2-7; D not resolved. The CDR3 has 15 residues. The V gene's germline CDR1 is MNHEY and CDR2 SVGAGI. The germline V and J ends were trimmed by 0 bases and 0 bases, with 9 bases remaining between them. Written as DNA, the CDR3 is TGTGCCAGCAGTTACTCCTGGCGGAGCTCCTACGAGCAGTACTTC. As protein: CASSYSWRSSYEQYF.

This chain connects TRBV30 to TRBJ1-5, with D unclear. The CDR3 is made up of 13 amino acids. Germline values: CDR1 GTSNPN, CDR2 SVGIG (reference sequence). The ends were cut back, 0 bases at V and 5 bases at J, with 8 bases in the middle. The CDR3, as DNA: TGTGCCTGGAGTGTAGAGAGAGATCAGCCCCAGCATTTT. Translation gives CAWSVERDQPQHF.

The J gene is TRBJ1-1, the V gene TRBV30; D unclear. Germline lookup yields CDR1 GTSNPN and CDR2 SVGIG (reference sequence). CDR3 length: 13 amino acids. The V end was cut by 2 bases, the J end by 0 bases, with 7 bases between. CDR3 sequence reads: CAWSPRLNTEAFF. The CDR3 DNA reads TGTGCCTGGAGTCCCCGTTTGAACACTGAAGCTTTCTTT.

The rearrangement joins TRBV2 to TRBJ1-1; no clear D. Germline CDR1 is SNHLY and CDR2 is FYNNEI. The germline V and J ends were trimmed by 4 bases and 1 base, with 13 bases remaining between them. The CDR3 spans 15 residues. This chain's CDR3 is CASSAWEGKNTEAFF. For the CDR3, the DNA is TGTGCCAGCAGTGCCTGGGAGGGAAAGAACACTGAAGCTTTCTTT.

Concerning this clone itself: The junction differs from germline at one of its ends, possibly a read error. The same CDR3 is also encoded by other DNA sequences in this sample. The chain combines TRBV28 with TRBJ1-6; a possible D gene is TRBD1 (6 bases). CDR3 size: 17 residues. Germline-derived CDR1 and CDR2 are MDHEN and SYDVKM. The CDR3 DNA follows: TGTGCCAGCAAGTTTGGTTCACAGGGACTAGGGAATTCCCCCCTCCACTTT. This sequence encodes CASKFGSQGLGNSPLHF. The full variable domain, its missing parts supplied by reference TRBV28 and TRBJ1-6, is DVKVTQSSRYLVKRTGEKVFLECVQDMDHENMFWYRQDPGLGLRLIYFSYDVKMKEKGDIPEGYSVSREKKERFSLILESASTNQTSMYLCASKFGSQGLGNSPLHFGNGTRLTVT.

This chain links TRBV18 with TRBJ2-5; 9 nucleotides line up with TRBD2. Germline values: CDR1 KGHSH, CDR2 LQKENI. The V gene end was trimmed by 1 base and the J gene end by 1 base; junction bases not matched to a gene: 1. The CDR3 totals 15 residues. CDR3 nucleotide sequence: TGTGCCAGCTCACCACAGCGGGGGGCCCAAGAGACCCAGTACTTC. This encodes CASSPQRGAQETQYF.

The chain has TRBV11-3 and TRBJ1-1; tentatively, D is TRBD1 (5 bases). Trimming took 3 bases from V and 7 from J, leaving 15 bases between them. The CDR3 is 14 amino acids. Looked up from germline, CDR1 is SGHNT and CDR2 is YENEEA. The CDR3, as DNA: TGTGCCAGCAGCTTGCGCTGGGGGGGTGATGAAGCTTTCTTT. It encodes CASSLRWGGDEAFF. Using reference TRBV11-3 and TRBJ1-1 for the parts outside the CDR3, the full variable domain is EAGVVQSPRYKIIEKKQPVAFWCNPISGHNTLYWYLQNLGQGPELLIRYENEEAVDDSQLPKDRFSAERLKGVDSTLKIQPAELGDSAVYLCASSLRWGGDEAFFGQGTRLTVV.

This clone showed up just once. The chain has TRBV7-2 and TRBJ1-1; 7 nucleotides agree with TRBD1. The trim removed 5 bases at V and 0 bases at J, leaving 6 bases unmatched. The CDR3 is made up of 15 amino acids. Germline assignment: CDR1 SGHTA and CDR2 FQGNSA. CDR3 sequence reads: CASSTPGQMNTEAFF. For the CDR3, the DNA is TGTGCCAGCAGCACACCGGGACAGATGAACACTGAAGCTTTCTTT.

The rearrangement joins TRBV5-1 to TRBJ1-3, with D unresolved. The CDR3 has 17 amino acids. Germline V lookup: CDR1 SGHRS, CDR2 YFSETQ. Trimming took off 2 bases at V and 0 bases at J, with 15 bases between the two ends. The chain's CDR3 is CASSFLMSHNSGNTIYF. The CDR3 region has the DNA TGCGCCAGCAGCTTCTTAATGAGCCATAACTCTGGAAACACCATATATTTT.

The chain recombines TRBV4-3 with TRBJ1-1, with no clear D. Germline V CDR1 and CDR2: LGHNA, YSLEER. The CDR3 extends over 14 amino acids. Between the trimmed V and J ends, which lost 3 bases and 3 bases, there was a span of 11 bases. DNA of the CDR3: TGCGCCAGCAGCCATTTAGGAGGGTACACTGAAGCTTTCTTT. Its protein is CASSHLGGYTEAFF.

V and J are TRBV15 and TRBJ1-2; 8 bases are a match to TRBD1. The CDR3 consists of 19 residues. Germline V CDR1 and CDR2: LNHNV, YYDKDF (reference sequence). V dropped 0 bases and J dropped 2; count of bases not matched to a gene: 14. In DNA form, the CDR3 reads TGTGCCACCAGCAGAGATCTCGAGACAGGGGTGGGGATCAACTATGGCTACACCTTC. Amino acid sequence: CATSRDLETGVGINYGYTF.

In this sample, this clone turned up once. The chain has TRBV5-1 and TRBJ2-2, with 13 nucleotides matching TRBD2. The CDR3 totals 18 residues. In germline, CDR1 is SGHRS, CDR2 YFSETQ. V lost 0 bases and J lost 5; bases outside the gene matches: 7. CDR3 nucleotide sequence: TGCGCCAGCAGCTTGGTACTAGCGGGGGGGCCAAGGACCGGGGAGCTGTTTTTT. Its protein product is CASSLVLAGGPRTGELFF.

V usage is TRBV7-3 and J usage is TRBJ2-6; D gene uncertain. Germline values: CDR1 SGHTA, CDR2 FQGTGA. The CDR3 covers 17 residues. The V end was cut by 3 bases, the J end by 4 bases, with 16 bases between. The CDR3 region has the DNA TGTGCCAGCAGCTTCTTGGCACCAGGAAACGGGGCCAACGTCCTGACTTTC. This sequence encodes CASSFLAPGNGANVLTF.

This rearrangement joins TRBV9 to TRBJ2-3; the D is unclear. V lost 4 bases, J lost 0 bases, and 6 bases lay in between. The V gene's germline CDR1 is SGDLS and CDR2 YYNGEE. This CDR3 contains 13 residues. The CDR3 DNA reads TGTGCCAGCAGCAGAACTAGCACAGATACGCAGTATTTT. This encodes CASSRTSTDTQYF.

This sequence joins TRBV25-1 and TRBJ1-1, with D possibly matching TRBD1 (5 bases). The V end lost 4 bases, the J end lost 3 bases, and 9 bases lay between the germline ends. Germline CDR1 MGHDK, CDR2 SYGVNS. The CDR3 has 13 amino acids. The CDR3 region is CASSAGGDTEAFF. In nucleotides, the CDR3 is TGTGCCAGCAGTGCTGGGGGGGACACTGAAGCTTTCTTT.

The rearrangement links TRBV11-3 to TRBJ2-7; the match to TRBD2 covers 8 bases. The CDR3 sequence is 18 residues long. Trimming removed 5 bases from V and 0 bases from J; junction bases left unmatched: 15. Germline V CDR1 and CDR2: SGHNT, YENEEA. CDR3: CASSRSFGSGTNSYEQYF. The CDR3 DNA reads TGTGCCAGCAGCCGCTCGTTTGGTAGCGGGACGAACTCCTACGAGCAGTACTTC.

CDR3 in DNA: TGTGCCAGCAGCTTAGGGACCGGGGGAACCTACGAGCAGTACTTC. Encoded protein: CASSLGTGGTYEQYF. The chain uses TRBV7-8 and TRBJ2-7, with D maybe TRBD2 (6 bases). V shed 1 base and J shed 2 bases, with 12 bases lying between them. This CDR3 has 15 amino acids. Germline V gene sequence: CDR1 SGHVS, CDR2 FQNEAQ.

This chain connects TRBV6-6 to TRBJ1-5; a weak D match, TRBD1 (6 bases). This CDR3 comprises 15 residues. The ends were cut back, 2 bases at V and 0 bases at J, with 8 bases in the middle. Per the germline V gene, CDR1 is MNHNY and CDR2 is SVGAGI (reference sequence). Here the CDR3 DNA reads TGTGCCAGCAGTTACGTGGACAGTAGCAATCAGCCCCAGCATTTT. It is translated as CASSYVDSSNQPQHF.

The J gene is TRBJ1-3, the V gene TRBV11-1, with D unclear. The CDR3 is 14 amino acids. CDR1 and CDR2 (germline): SGHAT, FQDESV (reference sequence). Trimming removed 3 bases from V and 2 bases from J, with 8 bases in between. This chain's CDR3 is CASSLAGTGNTIYF. CDR3 coding DNA: TGTGCCAGCAGCTTGGCCGGGACTGGAAACACCATATATTTT. Variable domain in full (rest from reference TRBV11-1 and TRBJ1-3): EAEVAQSPRYKITEKSQAVAFWCDPISGHATLYWYRQILGQGPELLVQFQDESVVDDSQLPKDRFSAERLKGVDSTLKIQPAELGDSAMYLCASSLAGTGNTIYFGEGSWLTVV.

This clone was recorded only once. The rearrangement links TRBV5-1 to TRBJ1-4, with 8 positions matching TRBD1. V was pared by 4 bases and J by 0 bases, with 5 bases of the junction left unmatched. Germline V gene lookup returns CDR1 SGHRS and CDR2 YFSETQ. The CDR3 is 16 residues long. As DNA, the CDR3 is TGCGCCAGCAGCACCGGACAGGGAGCAACTAATGAAAAACTGTTTTTT. This sequence encodes CASSTGQGATNEKLFF.

The genes are TRBV18 and TRBJ2-5; 8 nucleotides match TRBD1. The V segment lost 6 bases and the J segment 0 bases; nucleotides outside the gene matches: 18. The CDR3 has 19 amino acids. CDR1 and CDR2 (germline): KGHSH, LQKENI. The CDR3 sequence is CASSKLPGQAVGHQETQYF. CDR3 sequence (DNA): TGTGCCAGCTCCAAACTTCCGGGACAGGCCGTCGGGCACCAAGAGACCCAGTACTTC.

The chain links TRBV7-7 to TRBJ2-7; a weak D match, TRBD1 (6 bases). Trimming cost V 2 bases and J 5 bases, with 13 bases left between them. Germline V gives CDR1 SSHAT, CDR2 FNYEAQ (reference sequence). This CDR3 region has 14 residues. CDR3 sequence (DNA): TGTGCCAGCAGCTTATCCCTCAGGGGCCACGAGCAGTACTTC. Protein sequence: CASSLSLRGHEQYF.

V usage is TRBV30 and J usage is TRBJ2-7; TRBD2 matches 12 bases. Germline V lookup: CDR1 GTSNPN, CDR2 SVGIG (reference sequence). The CDR3 has 13 residues. Losses at the gene ends were 1 base for V and 7 bases for J; bases not matched to a gene: 2. CDR3 in amino acids: CAWSGLAGGEQYF. The CDR3 region has the DNA TGTGCCTGGAGTGGGCTAGCGGGAGGGGAGCAGTACTTC.

The V call is TRBV27, the J call TRBJ1-2; the match to TRBD1 covers 8 bases. With V trimmed by 6 bases and J by 3 bases, 9 bases remained unmatched. Germline V CDR1 and CDR2: MNHEY, SMNVEV (reference sequence). The CDR3 has 15 residues. The CDR3 is CASRKPGGADYGYTF. The CDR3 DNA reads TGTGCCAGCAGGAAACCAGGGGGCGCGGACTATGGCTACACCTTC.

This chain uses TRBV9 with TRBJ2-2; TRBD2 matches at 9 bases. The CDR3 spans 19 residues. From germline, CDR1 is SGDLS and CDR2 YYNGEE. Germline trimming cut 0 bases from V and 0 bases from J; bases unmatched to any gene: 9. The CDR3 DNA reads as TGTGCCAGCAGCGTAGTCCGACTAGCGGAAAAGTCGAACACCGGGGAGCTGTTTTTT. Translated, it gives CASSVVRLAEKSNTGELFF.

V and J are TRBV29-1 and TRBJ2-7; the D gene is possibly TRBD1 (5 bases). V was clipped by 4 bases and J by 2 bases, with 12 bases between them. This CDR3 has 13 amino acids. Germline-derived CDR1 and CDR2 are SQVTM and ANQGSEA. The CDR3 loop is CSVAGFHTYEQYF. The CDR3 nucleotides are TGCAGCGTTGCAGGGTTTCACACCTACGAGCAGTACTTC.

This chain links TRBV19 with TRBJ1-1; 7 nucleotides match TRBD1. CDR3 length equals 16 residues. V dropped 7 bases and J dropped 5; count of bases not matched to a gene: 16. CDR1 and CDR2 from the germline V gene are LNHDA and SQIVND (reference sequence). CDR3: CASINRGGRGETEAFF. CDR3 nucleotides: TGTGCCAGTATCAATCGGGGGGGCAGGGGGGAAACTGAAGCTTTCTTT.

V and J are TRBV11-3 and TRBJ2-5; D is unresolved. The germline V gene has CDR1 SGHNT and CDR2 YENEEA. The CDR3 covers 14 residues. Between the trimmed V and J ends, which lost 5 bases and 2 bases, there was a span of 12 bases. Here the CDR3 DNA reads TGTGCCAGCAGCCGAAGCCGACTGCAAGAGACCCAGTACTTC. Translating it yields CASSRSRLQETQYF.

The chain recombines TRBV27 with TRBJ2-5, with TRBD1 identical over 7 bases. The CDR3 is made up of 15 amino acids. The trim removed 6 bases at V and 4 bases at J, leaving 11 bases unmatched. Looked up from germline, CDR1 is MNHEY and CDR2 is SMNVEV (reference sequence). CDR3: CASRPSRQGGETQYF. The CDR3 DNA follows: TGTGCCAGCAGACCATCCAGACAGGGCGGAGAGACCCAGTACTTC.

The chain employs TRBV7-2 and TRBJ1-1; a weak D match, TRBD1 (6 bases). CDR3 length: 13 residues. From germline, CDR1 is SGHTA and CDR2 FQGNSA. V was clipped by 4 bases and J by 4 bases, with 10 bases between them. CDR3 coding DNA: TGTGCCAGCAGCTCACAGGGAAGCACTGAAGCTTTCTTT. Residues: CASSSQGSTEAFF. Combining the CDR3 with reference TRBV7-2 and TRBJ1-1 gives the whole variable domain GAGVSQSPSNKVTEKGKDVELRCDPISGHTALYWYRQSLGQGLEFLIYFQGNSAPDKSGLPSDRFSAERTGGSVSTLTIQRTQQEDSAVYLCASSSQGSTEAFFGQGTRLTVV.

This clone occurred once. The chain combines TRBV19 with TRBJ1-1; D is unclear. V gave up 4 bases and J gave up 1 base, with 10 bases separating them. Germline CDR1 reads LNHDA; CDR2 reads SQIVND (reference sequence). The CDR3 covers 14 residues. The CDR3 reads CASSTPGTNTEAFF. The CDR3 coding sequence is TGTGCCAGTAGTACGCCGGGAACGAACACTGAAGCTTTCTTT.